This TCR beta chain was identified in a study of technical replicates of blood from a few donors. Assay used: immunoSEQ multiplex PCR; TCRdb lists only in-frame clones, some missing. The table records some 70,000 clones, roughly 92% of them present only once. The TCR comes from a human donor in good health. Sequencing input: T cells isolated from PBMCs.

In DNA, the CDR3 is TGTGCCAGCAGCTTGCTCGTCAGGGGGCCGTACGAGCAGTACTTC. Translation gives CASSLLVRGPYEQYF. This rearrangement joins TRBV5-6 to TRBJ2-7, with 8 bases lining up with TRBD1. V dropped 1 base and J dropped 4; count of bases not matched to a gene: 7. There are 15 residues in the CDR3. Per the germline V gene, CDR1 is SGHDT and CDR2 is YYEEEE.